Below are 11 T cell receptor beta chains sequenced from a single sample in a study of T cells in localized non-small cell lung cancer. The method was immunoSEQ multiplex PCR; TCRdb's version includes in-frame clones alone and lacks a portion of them. This sample has nearly 35,000 clones, with about nine tenths found just once. This sample comprised peripheral blood, obtained before any cancer treatment. Every receptor here comes from a woman between 40 and 69 years old with stage I lung adenocarcinoma.

V gene TRBV27 combines with J gene TRBJ2-7, with 7 positions matching TRBD1. Germline values: CDR1 MNHEY, CDR2 SMNVEV (reference sequence). The J segment lost 2 bases and the V segment lost 4 bases, leaving 5 bases of the junction unmatched. The CDR3 consists of 14 residues. The CDR3 spells CASSYITGAYEQYF. CDR3 nucleotide sequence: TGTGCCAGCAGTTACATAACAGGGGCCTACGAGCAGTACTTC.

The CDR3 protein is CASSEVAGAGDTQYF. CDR3 sequence (DNA): TGTGCCAGCAGTGAGGTAGCAGGGGCGGGAGATACGCAGTATTTT. The chain employs TRBV6-4 and TRBJ2-3; perhaps TRBD1 as D (6 bases). This CDR3 has 15 residues. Germline V gene lookup returns CDR1 MRHNA and CDR2 SNTAGT. V lost 3 bases and J lost 5, with 15 bases in between.

The chain uses TRBV6-5 and TRBJ1-1; D might be TRBD1 (5 bases). CDR3 length: 13 residues. V shed 6 bases and J shed 4 bases, with 12 bases lying between them. Per germline, CDR1 MNHEY and CDR2 SVGAGI. CDR3 bases: TGTGCCAGCAGAACCAGGGTAGGCACTGAAGCTTTCTTT. Encoded protein: CASRTRVGTEAFF.

The chain combines TRBV30 with TRBJ1-1; a weak D match, TRBD1 (6 bases). The CDR3 has 13 amino acids. Germline V gives CDR1 GTSNPN, CDR2 SVGIG (reference sequence). The germline V and J ends were trimmed by 3 bases and 1 base, with 9 bases remaining between them. CDR3: CAWSDRTNTEAFF. The CDR3, as DNA: TGTGCCTGGAGCGACAGGACGAACACTGAAGCTTTCTTT.

The chain has TRBV10-2 and TRBJ2-1, with 11 bases identical to TRBD2. V was clipped by 6 bases and J by 7 bases; unmatched bases: 11. This CDR3 has 16 amino acids. Germline CDR1 and CDR2: WSHSY and SAAADI. The CDR3 protein is CASSVGVAGGLNEQFF. As DNA, the CDR3 is TGCGCCAGCAGCGTGGGGGTAGCGGGGGGGCTTAATGAGCAGTTCTTC.

The rearrangement uses TRBV7-9 and TRBJ1-5; D is perhaps TRBD1 (6 bases). Germline assignment: CDR1 SEHNR and CDR2 FQNEAQ (reference sequence). This CDR3 is built from 15 residues. With 5 bases removed from V and 2 bases from J, the gap between germline ends came to 13 bases. Here the CDR3 reads CASSLGGAGNQPQHF. CDR3 in DNA: TGTGCCAGCAGCCTAGGGGGTGCGGGCAATCAGCCCCAGCATTTT.

The genes are TRBV6-4 and TRBJ2-1; the D is unclear. The V and J ends lost 0 bases and 7 bases respectively, with 16 bases between them. Germline CDR1 MRHNA, CDR2 SNTAGT. CDR3 length: 16 amino acids. CDR3 nucleotides: TGTGCCAGCAGTGACTCGATCTTTCCTAGTCAGAATGAGCAGTTCTTC. Amino acids: CASSDSIFPSQNEQFF.

As for this clone: One junction end does not reproduce the germline sequence, and a read error may be involved. Other DNA sequences from this sample encode an identical CDR3 as well. V gene TRBV7-7 combines with J gene TRBJ2-2; D is undetermined. Germline loops: CDR1 SSHAT, CDR2 FNYEAQ (reference sequence). This CDR3 has 15 amino acids. The CDR3 DNA follows: TGTGCTAGCAGCTTAACCGGTAGTAACACTGGGGAGCTGTTTTTT. Protein product: CASSLTGSNTGELFF.

This clone was observed a single time. The chain links TRBV14 to TRBJ1-2; 9 nucleotides agree with TRBD1. The CDR3 is 13 residues long. The ends lost 5 bases at V and 8 bases at J; junction bases unmatched: 6. CDR1 is SGHDN and CDR2 is FVKESK in the germline V gene. The CDR3 sequence is CASSDGTGNGYTF. The DNA for the CDR3 is TGTGCCAGCAGCGATGGGACAGGGAACGGCTACACCTTC.

V and J are TRBV5-1 and TRBJ1-5; D is perhaps TRBD1 (5 bases). The CDR3 extends over 14 amino acids. Germline V gene data show CDR1 as SGHRS and CDR2 as YFSETQ. V lost 4 bases to trimming and J lost 4 bases, with 12 bases between them. This CDR3 reads CASSRGDSNQPQHF. CDR3 nucleotide sequence: TGCGCCAGCAGCCGAGGGGATTCTAATCAGCCCCAGCATTTT. The entire variable domain, with the rest obtained from reference TRBV5-1 and TRBJ1-5, is as follows: KAGVTQTPRYLIKTRGQQVTLSCSPISGHRSVSWYQQTPGQGLQFLFEYFSETQRNKGNFPGRFSGRQFSNSRSEMNVSTLELGDSALYLCASSRGDSNQPQHFGDGTRLSIL.

The rearrangement joins TRBV15 to TRBJ2-2, with TRBD1 identical over 7 bases. Unmatched junction bases numbered 8, after V lost 4 bases and J lost 3 bases. The CDR3 runs 16 residues. CDR1 is LNHNV and CDR2 is YYDKDF in the germline V gene (reference sequence). DNA of the CDR3: TGTGCCACCAGCACCAAGACAGGGTGGCACACCGGGGAGCTGTTTTTT. It is translated as CATSTKTGWHTGELFF.